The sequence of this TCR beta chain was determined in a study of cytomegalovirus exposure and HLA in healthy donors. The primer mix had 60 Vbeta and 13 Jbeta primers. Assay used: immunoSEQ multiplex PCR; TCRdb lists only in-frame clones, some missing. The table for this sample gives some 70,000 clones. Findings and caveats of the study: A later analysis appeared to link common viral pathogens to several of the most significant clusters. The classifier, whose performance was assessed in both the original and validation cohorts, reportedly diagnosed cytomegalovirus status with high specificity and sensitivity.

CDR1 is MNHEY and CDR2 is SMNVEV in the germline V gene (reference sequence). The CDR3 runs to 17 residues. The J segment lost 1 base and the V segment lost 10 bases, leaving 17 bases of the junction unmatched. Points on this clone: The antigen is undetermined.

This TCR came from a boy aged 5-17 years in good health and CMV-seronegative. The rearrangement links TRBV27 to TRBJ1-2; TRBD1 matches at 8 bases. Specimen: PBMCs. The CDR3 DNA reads TGTGCCACCTCGGCTTTACTCGGACAGGGAAGTAACTATGGCTACACCTTC. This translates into CATSALLGQGSNYGYTF.